This T cell receptor (beta chain) was recovered during a study of CD8 T cells in ankylosing spondylitis. Study results and limitations: A TCR beta motif made of several highly homologous variants seemed typical of ankylosing spondylitis blood. In synovial fluid and blood from reactive arthritis, some motif variants were previously reported.

This clonotype was seen a few times. As yet, its antigen is unknown. There are 15 residues in the CDR3. V was clipped by 6 bases and J by 2 bases, with 14 bases between them. In germline, CDR1 is SGHRS, CDR2 YFSETQ. Quantitative 5'-RACE with molecular barcodes was used to make the TCR beta libraries. TCRdb re-called the 5' RACE reads with MiXCR, one entry per CDR3 protein. The table shows over 600,000 distinct CDR3 sequences, with 15% to 20% occurring only once. The chain joins TRBV5-1 to TRBJ2-2; possibly TRBD1 or TRBD2 for D (5 bases each). The clonotype comes from a male donor with ankylosing spondylitis. Sequencing was done on a sample of blood, either unsorted or a sorted T cell fraction (not recorded which). CDR3: CASTSGTINTGELFF. The CDR3 DNA sequence: TGCGCCAGCACGTCCGGGACCATAAACACCGGGGAGCTGTTTTTT.